Following are 20 T cell receptor beta chains from one sample sequenced in a study of OX40 agonist ivuxolimab in advanced cancers. The protocol was immunoSEQ multiplex PCR, while the TCRdb copy is restricted to in-frame clones and leaves out a portion. The table includes just over 95,000 clones, over 75% detected once. Sample: CD4+ or CD8+ T cells sorted from blood, taken in a trial of the OX40 agonist ivuxolimab. These receptors all come from an adult with an advanced solid tumor such as melanoma, head and neck, liver or kidney cancer.

The CDR3 loop is CASSLSGAPNIQYF. CDR3 bases: TGTGCCAGCAGCTTATCGGGGGCACCAAACATTCAGTACTTC. The chain recombines TRBV7-2 with TRBJ2-4; D is tentatively TRBD1 or TRBD2 (6 bases each). The CDR3 spans 14 residues. The germline CDR1 and CDR2 sequences are SGHTA and FQGNSA. With 2 bases removed from V and 6 bases from J, the gap between germline ends came to 11 bases.

The CDR3 nucleotides are TGTGCCAGCAGCTTGTTGACAGGGCTGACTGGGGCCAACGTCCTGACTTTC. This sequence encodes CASSLLTGLTGANVLTF. The chain links TRBV7-9 to TRBJ2-6, with 7 bases aligning to TRBD1. This CDR3 has 17 residues. Per germline, CDR1 SEHNR and CDR2 FQNEAQ (reference sequence). The trim removed 3 bases at V and 2 bases at J, leaving 7 bases unmatched.

V gene TRBV11-3 combines with J gene TRBJ2-7; D is unclear. The ends were cut back, 0 bases at V and 6 bases at J, with 12 bases in the middle. This CDR3 spans 14 amino acids. Germline CDR1 reads SGHNT; CDR2 reads YENEEA. CDR3: CASSLEPVSGEQYF. CDR3 DNA: TGTGCCAGCAGCTTAGAGCCAGTATCGGGCGAGCAGTACTTC. Full variable domain (outside the CDR3, taken from reference TRBV11-3 and TRBJ2-7): EAGVVQSPRYKIIEKKQPVAFWCNPISGHNTLYWYLQNLGQGPELLIRYENEEAVDDSQLPKDRFSAERLKGVDSTLKIQPAELGDSAVYLCASSLEPVSGEQYFGPGTRLTVT.

This clone has just one count. The chain has TRBV25-1 and TRBJ2-1, with TRBD2 matching 8 bases. V lost 0 bases to trimming and J lost 5 bases; unmatched junction nucleotides: 6. Germline values: CDR1 MGHDK, CDR2 SYGVNS. This CDR3 has 16 amino acids. The CDR3 protein is CASSEYGGRNHNEQFF. The CDR3 DNA follows: TGTGCCAGCAGTGAATATGGCGGGAGGAATCACAATGAGCAGTTCTTC. The full variable domain, completed using reference TRBV25-1 and TRBJ2-1, is EADIYQTPRYLVIGTGKKITLECSQTMGHDKMYWYQQDPGMELHLIHYSYGVNSTEKGDLSSESTVSRIRTEHFPLTLESARPSHTSQYLCASSEYGGRNHNEQFFGPGTRLTVL.

This CDR3 is CASSLVGTPSYSSGNTIYF. For the CDR3, the DNA is TGTGCCAGCAGCTTAGTAGGGACACCCAGTTATAGCTCTGGAAACACCATATATTTT. The chain employs TRBV11-2 and TRBJ1-3, with D possibly TRBD1 on 6 matching bases. CDR1 and CDR2 (germline): SGHAT, FQNNGV. The V gene lost 1 base and the J gene lost 0 bases, with 19 bases spanning the gap. The CDR3 contains 19 residues.

The gene calls are TRBV28 and TRBJ1-1; D is perhaps TRBD1 (5 bases). CDR3 length: 15 residues. Germline-derived CDR1 and CDR2 are MDHEN and SYDVKM. Trimming pared 4 bases from V and 1 base from J, leaving 13 bases between. The CDR3 protein is CASSSVGTANTEAFF. The CDR3 coding sequence is TGTGCCAGCAGTTCCGTCGGGACGGCGAACACTGAAGCTTTCTTT.

This chain uses TRBV28 with TRBJ1-5; D is uncertain. The CDR3 is made up of 13 amino acids. Trimming cost V 7 bases and J 6 bases, with 13 bases left between them. From germline, CDR1 is MDHEN and CDR2 SYDVKM. The CDR3 DNA sequence: TGTGCCAGCACCCTGGCCAAAGGTCAGCCCCAGCATTTT. Translated, it gives CASTLAKGQPQHF.

This clone was detected once. The chain is built from TRBV6-6 and TRBJ2-7; D is uncertain. This CDR3 comprises 13 residues. Between the trimmed V and J ends, which lost 4 bases and 3 bases, there was a span of 10 bases. Germline-derived CDR1 and CDR2 are MNHNY and SVGAGI (reference sequence). The DNA for the CDR3 is TGTGCCAGCAGTTCCCCGATACACTACGAGCAGTACTTC. As protein: CASSSPIHYEQYF.

This clone appeared a single time. The chain joins TRBV27 to TRBJ2-2; D is possibly TRBD1 or TRBD2 (6 bases each). The V gene's germline CDR1 is MNHEY and CDR2 SMNVEV (reference sequence). The CDR3 totals 19 residues. V lost 1 base to trimming and J lost 1 base, with 19 bases between them. The CDR3 reads CASSLFSRRRGQNTGELFF. The DNA for the CDR3 is TGTGCCAGCAGTTTATTCAGTCGGAGGAGGGGACAGAACACCGGGGAGCTGTTTTTT.

The gene calls are TRBV4-1 and TRBJ1-4; D is unresolved. CDR3 length: 14 amino acids. Germline loops: CDR1 MGHRA, CDR2 YSYEKL. Trimming shortened V by 4 bases and J by 14 bases, and 20 bases separated the two germline ends. The CDR3, as DNA: TGCGCCAGCAGCCCACTAAACACCCAATCGGATCTGTTTTTT. This translates into CASSPLNTQSDLFF.

V is TRBV4-1 and J is TRBJ1-3; TRBD1 is a possible D gene (6 bases). This CDR3 has 16 residues. The germline CDR1 and CDR2 sequences are MGHRA and YSYEKL. Trimming shortened V by 0 bases and J by 11 bases, and 20 bases separated the two germline ends. This CDR3 is CASSQDRQGPERAIYF. DNA for the CDR3: TGCGCCAGCAGCCAAGATCGCCAGGGGCCAGAAAGGGCCATATATTTT.

The chain combines TRBV18 with TRBJ2-3; D unresolved. CDR1 is KGHSH, CDR2 LQKENI, per germline. V was shortened by 2 bases and J by 6 bases, with 9 bases between the two germline ends. There are 13 residues in the CDR3. The DNA for the CDR3 is TGTGCCAGCTCACCAGCCCGACTGGATACGCAGTATTTT. Amino acid sequence: CASSPARLDTQYF.

V usage is TRBV11-2 and J usage is TRBJ2-4; D is unresolved. Trimming removed 5 bases from V and 7 bases from J, with 15 bases in between. Germline loops: CDR1 SGHAT, CDR2 FQNNGV. CDR3 length equals 14 residues. Here the CDR3 reads CASSPGDPLNIQYF. CDR3 nucleotide sequence: TGTGCCAGCAGCCCCGGCGACCCTCTGAACATTCAGTACTTC.

The chain joins TRBV7-2 to TRBJ1-2; D remains ambiguous. Germline values: CDR1 SGHTA, CDR2 FQGNSA. The V end was cut by 3 bases, the J end by 7 bases, with 12 bases between. The CDR3 runs to 13 residues. CDR3 sequence: CASSLGPDFGYTF. In DNA form, the CDR3 reads TGTGCCAGCAGCTTGGGCCCAGATTTTGGCTACACCTTC.

V usage is TRBV11-1 and J usage is TRBJ2-7; 7 bases line up with TRBD1. Germline V lookup: CDR1 SGHAT, CDR2 FQDESV (reference sequence). This CDR3 region has 15 residues. The junction had 10 bases not matched to a gene; V was cut back by 5 bases and J by 3 bases. CDR3 region: CASSREGAGNYEQYF. The CDR3 coding sequence is TGTGCCAGCAGCCGAGAGGGGGCTGGGAACTACGAGCAGTACTTC. The complete variable domain, with remaining parts taken from reference TRBV11-1 and TRBJ2-7, reads EAEVAQSPRYKITEKSQAVAFWCDPISGHATLYWYRQILGQGPELLVQFQDESVVDDSQLPKDRFSAERLKGVDSTLKIQPAELGDSAMYLCASSREGAGNYEQYFGPGTRLTVT.

J is TRBJ2-3 and V is TRBV5-6; TRBD2 matches at 9 bases. CDR1 and CDR2 from the germline V gene are SGHDT and YYEEEE. V trimming: 4 bases; J trimming: 7 bases; junction bases outside the gene matches: 13. This CDR3 has 16 amino acids. Here the CDR3 DNA reads TGTGCCAGCAGCCCCGCCCGTGGGAGCGGGGGGAATACGCAGTATTTT. Translation: CASSPARGSGGNTQYF.

This clone was found a few times. The V gene is TRBV19, the J gene TRBJ2-6; D tentatively fits TRBD1 or TRBD2 (5 bases each). V was shortened by 7 bases and J by 0 bases, with 13 bases between the two germline ends. Germline-derived CDR1 and CDR2 are LNHDA and SQIVND (reference sequence). The CDR3 is made up of 16 amino acids. The CDR3 DNA is TGTGCCAGTACGCGCAGAGGGGACTCTGGGGCCAACGTCCTGACTTTC. Residues: CASTRRGDSGANVLTF.

This clone came up a few times. The rearrangement joins TRBV5-1 to TRBJ2-7; no reliable D call. CDR1 is SGHRS, CDR2 YFSETQ, per germline. Trimming left V 0 bases short and J 0 bases short, with 13 bases between. This CDR3 is 16 amino acids long. The CDR3 coding sequence is TGCGCCAGCAGCTTGGGTGGCCACTTCAGCTCCTACGAGCAGTACTTC. Translating it yields CASSLGGHFSSYEQYF.

The chain recombines TRBV5-1 with TRBJ2-1; 8 bases line up with TRBD2. The CDR3 sequence is 14 residues long. The junction had 8 bases not matched to a gene; V was cut back by 7 bases and J by 5 bases. Looked up from germline, CDR1 is SGHRS and CDR2 is YFSETQ. CDR3 nucleotides: TGCGCCAGCCACCTCAGCGGGGGAGACAATGAGCAGTTCTTC. This encodes CASHLSGGDNEQFF.

The J gene is TRBJ2-1, the V gene TRBV10-2; TRBD2 aligns across 7 bases. Losses at the gene ends were 8 bases for V and 10 bases for J; bases not matched to a gene: 14. This CDR3 spans 14 amino acids. CDR1 and CDR2 (germline): WSHSY, SAAADI. CDR3 in amino acids: CASRPSGPRGEQFF. The CDR3 nucleotides read TGCGCCAGCCGGCCTAGCGGCCCCCGGGGGGAGCAGTTCTTC.